A selection of T cell receptor beta chains follows, all from one sample in a study of neoadjuvant anti-PD-1 for oral cavity cancer. Clones were read by immunoSEQ multiplex PCR, and TCRdb kept only the in-frame ones, dropping some. In the table there are around 16,000 clones, around 69% of which are singletons. Sequencing used PBMCs, obtained before nivolumab (anti-PD-1) treatment. The receptors shown here come from a person between 40 and 85 years old with oral cavity squamous cell carcinoma. The CDR3 runs from the conserved cysteine through the conserved F or W. Fields, in order: CDR3 protein, CDR3 DNA, J gene, V gene, clone size, CDR3 length, D gene. A D gene is named only where the DNA matches it firmly. Clone size, where shown, is once, few, many, or a class for clones that have expanded.

CAWSVGGNQPQHF TGTGCCTGGAGTGTAGGAGGGAATCAGCCCCAGCATTTT TRBJ1-5 TRBV30 few 13 -
CASSRLAGYNEQFF TGTGCCAGCAGTCGACTAGCGGGGTACAATGAGCAGTTCTTC TRBJ2-1 TRBV6-5 - 14 TRBD2
CASSLGWNEQFF TGTGCCAGCAGCTTAGGTTGGAATGAGCAGTTCTTC TRBJ2-1 TRBV7-2 few 12 -
CATRAGSLPYEQYF TGTGCCACCAGGGCAGGGTCCTTACCCTACGAGCAGTACTTC TRBJ2-7 TRBV19 - 14 -
CASSGRRAGANVLTF TGTGCCAGTAGTGGTCGGAGGGCTGGGGCCAACGTCCTGACTTTC TRBJ2-6 TRBV19 - 15 -
CASDSGTLNTGELFF TGTGCCAGTGACTCCGGGACTCTGAACACCGGGGAGCTGTTTTTT TRBJ2-2 TRBV19 - 15 -
CASRLGGGSRNNEQFF TGTGCCAGCAGACTGGGGGGAGGGAGCAGGAACAATGAGCAGTTCTTC TRBJ2-1 TRBV6-6 - 16 TRBD2
CASRTGTANTGELFF TGTGCCAGCAGAACCGGGACAGCGAACACCGGGGAGCTGTTTTTT TRBJ2-2 TRBV2 - 15 TRBD1
CASSSSAGVAYNEQFF TGTGCCAGCAGCTCCTCGGCGGGAGTAGCCTACAATGAGCAGTTCTTC TRBJ2-1 TRBV5-4 - 16 TRBD2
CASSDSTSGSNEQFF TGTGCCAGCAGTGACTCGACTAGCGGGAGCAATGAGCAGTTCTTC TRBJ2-1 TRBV6-4 few 15 TRBD2
CASDNGTGIVYYSNQPQHF TGTGCCAGCGACAACGGGACAGGCATCGTGTATTATAGCAATCAGCCCCAGCATTTT TRBJ1-5 TRBV7-9 few 19 TRBD1
CASTRGRVPGREQYF TGTGCCAGCACCCGAGGACGCGTCCCTGGGAGGGAGCAGTACTTC TRBJ2-7 TRBV7-8 - 15 -
CASSPGGNYEQYF TGTGCCAGCAGCCCCGGGGGGAACTACGAGCAGTACTTC TRBJ2-7 TRBV11-3 - 13 TRBD2
CASSYRAGPPYEQYF TGTGCCAGCAGTTACCGAGCCGGACCGCCCTACGAGCAGTACTTC TRBJ2-7 TRBV6-5 - 15 -
CASSLAVFEAFGSNQPQHF TGTGCCAGCAGCTTGGCGGTTTTTGAGGCTTTTGGTAGCAATCAGCCCCAGCATTTT TRBJ1-5 TRBV5-8 - 19 -
CASSGGMNEKLFF TGTGCCAGCTCGGGGGGGATGAATGAAAAACTGTTTTTT TRBJ1-4 TRBV2 - 13 -
CAWSASRTGRLNQPQHF TGTGCCTGGAGTGCATCTCGAACGGGCCGCCTAAATCAGCCCCAGCATTTT TRBJ1-5 TRBV30 few 17 -
CASSLGQGAVEQYF TGCGCCAGCAGCCTAGGACAGGGGGCAGTCGAGCAGTACTTC TRBJ2-7 TRBV5-1 once 14 TRBD1
CASSQDWGFRGYTF TGCGCCAGCAGCCAAGATTGGGGGTTTAGGGGCTACACCTTC TRBJ1-2 TRBV4-1 - 14 -
CASSDGGELSYNEQFF TGTGCCAGCAGTGATGGGGGAGAGCTCTCCTACAATGAGCAGTTCTTC TRBJ2-1 TRBV25-1 - 16 -
CATTGVGNTEAFF TGTGCCACCACAGGCGTAGGGAACACTGAAGCTTTCTTT TRBJ1-1 TRBV7-9 few 13 -
CASSLQGTEQYF TGTGCCAGCAGCTTGCAAGGAACCGAGCAGTACTTC TRBJ2-7 TRBV7-9 - 12 -
CSVEDRRLASYEQYF TGCAGCGTTGAAGATCGTAGGCTAGCCAGCTACGAGCAGTACTTC TRBJ2-7 TRBV29-1 once 15 -
CASSQGDNDEQFF TGTGCCAGCTCCCAAGGGGATAACGATGAGCAGTTCTTC TRBJ2-1 TRBV11-3 - 13 -
CASSEVEAGRGNEQFF TGTGCCAGCAGTGAAGTGGAAGCGGGCAGGGGGAATGAGCAGTTCTTC TRBJ2-1 TRBV6-1 - 16 -
CASRDMNEKLFF TGTGCCAGCAGGGACATGAATGAAAAACTGTTTTTT TRBJ1-4 TRBV2 few 12 -
CASRFGTSGKNTDTQYF TGTGCCAGCAGGTTTGGGACTAGCGGGAAGAACACAGATACGCAGTATTTT TRBJ2-3 TRBV5-8 - 17 TRBD2
CASSSQAGMNTEAFF TGTGCCAGCAGCTCCCAGGCAGGGATGAACACTGAAGCTTTCTTT TRBJ1-1 TRBV11-2 - 15 -
CASSVAGGTNEKLFF TGTGCCAGCAGCGTAGCAGGAGGGACTAATGAAAAACTGTTTTTT TRBJ1-4 TRBV9 - 15 -
CSVEDLTVRNTEAFF TGCAGCGTTGAAGATCTAACGGTTAGGAACACTGAAGCTTTCTTT TRBJ1-1 TRBV29-1 - 15 -
CASSWPRGSSGRLWHEQYF TGTGCCAGCAGCTGGCCCAGGGGAAGTAGCGGGAGGTTGTGGCACGAGCAGTACTTC TRBJ2-7 TRBV2 - 19 TRBD2
CASSVEGTSLPFF TGTGCCAGCAGCGTAGAAGGGACTAGTTTGCCGTTCTTC TRBJ2-1 TRBV9 - 13 TRBD2
CASSSNGLAAYNEQFF TGTGCCAGCAGTTCTAACGGACTAGCGGCCTACAATGAGCAGTTCTTC TRBJ2-1 TRBV6-6 - 16 TRBD2
CASGSSAAYEQYF TGTGCCAGCGGGTCTAGCGCCGCCTACGAGCAGTACTTC TRBJ2-7 TRBV2 few 13 -
CASSPSGAYGYTF TGTGCCAGCAGTCCTTCGGGAGCCTATGGCTACACCTTC TRBJ1-2 TRBV2 - 13 -
CASSSGQNYGYTF TGTGCCAGCAGCTCGGGACAGAACTATGGCTACACCTTC TRBJ1-2 TRBV5-4 - 13 TRBD1
CASSLEGFGNTIYF TGTGCCAGCAGCTTAGAGGGGTTCGGAAACACCATATATTTT TRBJ1-3 TRBV11-2 - 14 -
CASSGEGTSTDTQYF TGTGCCAGCAGCGGGGAGGGCACGAGCACAGATACGCAGTATTTT TRBJ2-3 TRBV2 - 15 TRBD2
CAISESSNQPQHF TGTGCCATCAGTGAGTCGTCTAATCAGCCCCAGCATTTT TRBJ1-5 TRBV10-3 - 13 -
CASRTTNLAVEQYF TGTGCCAGCAGAACTACCAATCTAGCGGTAGAGCAGTACTTC TRBJ2-7 TRBV6-1 - 14 TRBD2
CASSLAQGRTVETQYF TGTGCCAGCAGCCTTGCACAGGGGCGTACAGTAGAGACCCAGTACTTC TRBJ2-5 TRBV5-6 few 16 TRBD1
CASRPPWTGQRDGYTF TGTGCCAGCAGGCCCCCCTGGACAGGGCAAAGAGATGGCTACACCTTC TRBJ1-2 TRBV2 - 16 TRBD1
CASSRARGQETQYF TGTGCCAGCAGCCGAGCGAGGGGGCAAGAGACCCAGTACTTC TRBJ2-5 TRBV6-5 - 14 -
CASSLWGQGVNTEAFF TGCGCCAGCAGCTTGTGGGGACAGGGGGTTAACACTGAAGCTTTCTTT TRBJ1-1 TRBV5-1 - 16 TRBD1
CASSQGQGVYEQYF TGCGCCAGCAGCCAGGGACAGGGAGTCTACGAGCAGTACTTC TRBJ2-7 TRBV5-1 few 14 TRBD1
CASSLEGGETQYF TGTGCCAGCAGCTTAGAGGGGGGAGAGACCCAGTACTTC TRBJ2-5 TRBV7-3 - 13 -
CASSIVTRRYYGYTF TGTGCCAGTAGTATAGTAACCAGGCGGTACTATGGCTACACCTTC TRBJ1-2 TRBV19 - 15 -
CASSQGSSGNTIYF TGTGCCAGCAGCCAAGGGTCCTCTGGAAACACCATATATTTT TRBJ1-3 TRBV4-2 - 14 -
CSSEGGAVTEAFF TGCAGCTCCGAAGGAGGAGCGGTGACTGAAGCTTTCTTT TRBJ1-1 TRBV29-1 - 13 -
CAIRTVGGHTEAFF TGTGCCATCAGGACGGTAGGGGGGCACACTGAAGCTTTCTTT TRBJ1-1 TRBV10-3 - 14 -
CASSSSLQETQYF TGTGCCAGCAGTTCCAGCCTCCAAGAGACCCAGTACTTC TRBJ2-5 TRBV6-6 - 13 -
CASSYSLDGGELFF TGTGCCAGCAGTTACTCTTTGGATGGCGGGGAGCTGTTTTTT TRBJ2-2 TRBV6-6 - 14 -
CASSRDRLNTEAFF TGTGCCAGCAGTAGGGACAGACTGAACACTGAAGCTTTCTTT TRBJ1-1 TRBV6-5 - 14 TRBD1
CASSLADRIKTYEQYF TGTGCCAGCAGTCTGGCGGACAGGATTAAAACCTACGAGCAGTACTTC TRBJ2-7 TRBV5-8 - 16 TRBD1
CASSRDRTGNQPQHF TGTGCCAGCAGTCGGGACCGAACGGGGAATCAGCCCCAGCATTTT TRBJ1-5 TRBV27 - 15 -
CASRDLLGETQYF TGTGCCAGCAGAGACTTATTAGGAGAGACCCAGTACTTC TRBJ2-5 TRBV6-1 - 13 -
CTSSQAKGNEQFF TGCACCAGCAGCCAAGCTAAGGGTAATGAGCAGTTCTTC TRBJ2-1 TRBV1 - 13 -
CASKEVDAGELFF TGTGCCAGCAAGGAGGTCGACGCCGGGGAGCTGTTTTTT TRBJ2-2 TRBV7-9 - 13 -
CASIPAEELAGPKRGSEQFF TGCGCCAGCATCCCCGCCGAGGAACTAGCGGGGCCCAAAAGAGGGAGTGAGCAGTTCTTC TRBJ2-1 TRBV10-1 - 20 TRBD2